The clone carrying this T cell receptor (beta chain) was recorded only once. Its antigen is undetermined. The data are from a study of T cell responses to AZD1222 COVID-19 vaccine. Generated by immunoSEQ multiplex PCR, the TCRdb table keeps only in-frame clones and is missing some. Found here are fewer than 110,000 clones, around 93% of them singletons; the top ten hold about 8.1%. General study findings and limits: Among AZD1222 vaccinees, only six were seropositive at baseline.

V was clipped by 5 bases and J by 8 bases, with 13 bases between them. This CDR3 spans 13 amino acids. Per germline, CDR1 SGHTA and CDR2 FQGTGA. The TCR comes from an adult who received the AZD1222 COVID-19 vaccine. The material sequenced was peripheral blood, taken 28 days after the second AZD1222 dose. The chain joins TRBV7-3 to TRBJ2-1; D is perhaps TRBD2 (6 bases). The CDR3 nucleotides are TGTGCCAGCAGCCGCGGGCGGGATGATGAGCAGTTCTTC. Its protein product is CASSRGRDDEQFF.